This TCR beta chain stems from a study of cytomegalovirus exposure and HLA in healthy donors. The primer mix had 60 Vbeta and 13 Jbeta primers. TCRdb keeps only in-frame clones here, not all; method: immunoSEQ multiplex PCR. The table lists about 120,000 clones, approximately 80% of them singletons. V was clipped by 0 bases and J by 5 bases; unmatched bases: 11. The CDR3 has 18 amino acids. CDR1 and CDR2 from the germline V gene are SGHRS and YFSETQ. This clone was counted between two and nine times. Antigen unknown. General study points: The listing of approximately 160 TCR beta chains classed them as cytomegalovirus-associated. TCR beta V- and J-gene trimming, according to a later analysis, was linked to a missense DCLRE1C variant. Within an earlier analysis, most TCR beta V segments proved productive either about 90% or about 30% of the time.

The chain carries TRBV5-1 and TRBJ1-2; 12 bases agree with TRBD1. The sequenced sample was PBMCs. This sequence originates from a man between 25 and 39 years old in good health and CMV-seropositive. The CDR3 protein is CASSLGGGQGARIYGYTF. The CDR3 nucleotides are TGCGCCAGCAGCTTGGGGGGGGGACAGGGGGCGAGAATTTATGGCTACACCTTC.